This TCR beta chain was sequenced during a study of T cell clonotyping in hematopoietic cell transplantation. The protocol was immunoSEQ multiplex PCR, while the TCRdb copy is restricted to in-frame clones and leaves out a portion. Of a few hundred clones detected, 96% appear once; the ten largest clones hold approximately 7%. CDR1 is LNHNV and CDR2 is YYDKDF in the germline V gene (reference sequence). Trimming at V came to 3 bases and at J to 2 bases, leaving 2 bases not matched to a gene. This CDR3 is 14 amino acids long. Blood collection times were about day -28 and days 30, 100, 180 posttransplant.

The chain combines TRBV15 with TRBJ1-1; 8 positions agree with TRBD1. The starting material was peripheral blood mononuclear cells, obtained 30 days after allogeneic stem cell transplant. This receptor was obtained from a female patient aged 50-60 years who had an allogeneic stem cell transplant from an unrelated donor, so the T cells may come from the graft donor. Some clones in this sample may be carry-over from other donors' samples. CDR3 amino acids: CATSSDRGNTEAFF. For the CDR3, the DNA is TGTGCCACCAGCAGCGACAGGGGCAACACTGAAGCTTTCTTT.